Below, 5 T cell receptor beta chains from the same sample are listed, as sequenced in a study of blood T cell repertoires in COVID-19. Data came from immunoSEQ multiplex PCR; TCRdb stores just in-frame clones and leaves some out. The sample yields tens of thousands of clones, approximately 86% seen once. The source material was peripheral blood. The receptors shown here come from a woman aged 70-85 years with acute or convalescent COVID-19.

The chain links TRBV30 to TRBJ2-3; 8 bases are shared with TRBD2. CDR1 is GTSNPN, CDR2 SVGIG, per germline (reference sequence). Unmatched junction bases numbered 15, after V lost 4 bases and J lost 6 bases. The CDR3 contains 16 residues. CDR3 DNA sequence: TGTGCCTGGATCCCCCCGGGACTAGGACCCCATGATACGCAGTATTTT. It yields the protein CAWIPPGLGPHDTQYF.

The CDR3, as DNA: TGTGCCAGCAGCCCCGGGACAGGGGGCGGCGAGACCCAGTACTTC. As protein: CASSPGTGGGETQYF. The V and J genes are TRBV5-5 and TRBJ2-5; 12 nucleotides agree with TRBD1. The CDR3 has 15 residues. Germline V gives CDR1 SGHKS, CDR2 YYEKEE (reference sequence). Trimming took 4 bases from V and 5 from J; bases not matched to a gene: 6.

The rearrangement links TRBV3-1 (or the pseudogene TRBV3-2) to TRBJ2-3; TRBD1 agrees at 9 bases. Trimming cost V 5 bases and J 1 base; bases outside gene matches: 7. Germline CDR1 is LGHDT and CDR2 is YNNKEL (reference sequence). The CDR3 sequence is 16 residues long. CDR3 loop: CASSAQGAVGTDTQYF. The CDR3 DNA follows: TGTGCCAGCAGCGCACAGGGGGCGGTGGGCACAGATACGCAGTATTTT.

The CDR3 loop is CASSLAGAYEQYF. The CDR3 region has the DNA TGTGCCAGCAGTTTAGCGGGAGCCTACGAGCAGTACTTC. This chain connects TRBV12-3 or TRBV12-4 to TRBJ2-7; possible D gene TRBD2, 5 bases. This CDR3 is built from 13 residues. V lost 0 bases and J lost 2, with 5 bases in between.

This clone came up once. V gene TRBV6-1 combines with J gene TRBJ2-4, with 7 bases aligning to TRBD1. Germline V CDR1 and CDR2: MNHNS, SASEGT. The CDR3 spans 12 residues. Trimming cost V 2 bases and J 12 bases; bases outside gene matches: 4. The CDR3 loop is CASSEIQGTQYF. The CDR3, as DNA: TGTGCCAGCAGTGAAATACAGGGGACTCAGTACTTC.